These 21 T cell receptor beta chains were sequenced from one sample in a study of T cell responses to AZD1222 COVID-19 vaccine. Some clones are missing from TCRdb's copy, which holds only in-frame ones; the method was immunoSEQ multiplex PCR. The sample holds over 110,000 clones; roughly 88% are singletons and the top ten take 1.5% to 2%. The source was peripheral blood, collected 28 days after the second AZD1222 dose. Receptor source: an adult who received the AZD1222 COVID-19 vaccine.

This chain uses TRBV5-1 with TRBJ1-4; tentative D call: TRBD1 (6 bases). V was clipped by 4 bases and J by 3 bases, with 13 bases between them. The CDR3 loop spans 15 amino acids. The germline V gene encodes CDR1 SGHRS and CDR2 YFSETQ. CDR3 DNA: TGCGCCAGCAGCGGCCAGGGGAACCCTAATGAAAAACTGTTTTTT. Protein sequence: CASSGQGNPNEKLFF. The full variable domain, its missing parts supplied by reference TRBV5-1 and TRBJ1-4, is KAGVTQTPRYLIKTRGQQVTLSCSPISGHRSVSWYQQTPGQGLQFLFEYFSETQRNKGNFPGRFSGRQFSNSRSEMNVSTLELGDSALYLCASSGQGNPNEKLFFGSGTQLSVL.

The chain links TRBV27 to TRBJ2-1, with 8 bases aligning to TRBD2. Trimming removed 2 bases from V and 1 base from J; junction bases left unmatched: 10. There are 18 residues in the CDR3. The V gene's germline CDR1 is MNHEY and CDR2 SMNVEV (reference sequence). The CDR3: CASSLVVWGLVSYNEQFF. Here the CDR3 DNA reads TGTGCCAGCAGTTTAGTTGTTTGGGGACTAGTTTCCTACAATGAGCAGTTCTTC.

V is TRBV7-9 and J is TRBJ1-2; D not resolved. The CDR3 covers 15 residues. Germline V gene sequence: CDR1 SEHNR, CDR2 FQNEAQ (reference sequence). Deletions cut 0 bases from V and 0 bases from J, with 8 bases between. DNA of the CDR3: TGTGCCAGCAGCTTAGCTGGGCAGGCTAACTATGGCTACACCTTC. It specifies CASSLAGQANYGYTF. Full variable domain (outside the CDR3, taken from reference TRBV7-9 and TRBJ1-2): DTGVSQNPRHKITKRGQNVTFRCDPISEHNRLYWYRQTLGQGPEFLTYFQNEAQLEKSRLLSDRFSAERPKGSFSTLEIQRTEQGDSAMYLCASSLAGQANYGYTFGSGTRLTVV.

The V and J genes are TRBV7-9 and TRBJ1-4; D remains ambiguous. In germline, CDR1 is SEHNR, CDR2 FQNEAQ (reference sequence). The V end lost 2 bases, the J end lost 8 bases, and 15 bases lay between the germline ends. The CDR3 contains 15 residues. CDR3 DNA sequence: TGTGCCAGCAGCTTAATCCAGGAAGTGAACGAAAAACTGTTTTTT. It codes for CASSLIQEVNEKLFF. Combining the CDR3 with reference TRBV7-9 and TRBJ1-4 gives the whole variable domain DTGVSQNPRHKITKRGQNVTFRCDPISEHNRLYWYRQTLGQGPEFLTYFQNEAQLEKSRLLSDRFSAERPKGSFSTLEIQRTEQGDSAMYLCASSLIQEVNEKLFFGSGTQLSVL.

The CDR3 DNA follows: TGCACCTATGCTACCATTGGTCCAGATACGCAGTATTTT. Its protein is CTYATIGPDTQYF. This chain uses TRBV29-1 with TRBJ2-3, with unresolved D. This CDR3 contains 13 residues. Germline values: CDR1 SQVTM, CDR2 ANQGSEA.

This clone showed up just a few times. CDR3 residues: CASTEVQGGYNSPLHF. The CDR3 region has the DNA TGTGCCAGCACTGAGGTACAGGGCGGCTATAATTCACCCCTCCACTTT. The chain recombines TRBV2 with TRBJ1-6, with D perhaps matching TRBD1 (6 bases). The ends were cut back, 7 bases at V and 3 bases at J, with 16 bases in the middle. CDR1 and CDR2 from the germline V gene are SNHLY and FYNNEI. The CDR3 is 16 amino acids.

The gene calls are TRBV2 and TRBJ2-5; 12 bases are a match to TRBD2. The CDR3 totals 17 residues. Germline CDR1 SNHLY, CDR2 FYNNEI. V lost 4 bases to trimming and J lost 0 bases; unmatched junction nucleotides: 6. The CDR3 DNA reads TGTGCCAGCAGTGCCGAGACTAGCGGGGGTTACCAAGAGACCCAGTACTTC. Protein sequence: CASSAETSGGYQETQYF.

This clone appeared once. J is TRBJ2-7 and V is TRBV28; 11 bases map to TRBD1. This CDR3 contains 15 residues. V was pared by 5 bases and J by 4 bases, with 7 bases of the junction left unmatched. CDR1 is MDHEN and CDR2 is SYDVKM in the germline V gene. The CDR3 sequence is CASSGRDRGLYEQYF. In DNA form, the CDR3 reads TGTGCCAGCAGTGGCCGGGACAGGGGGTTGTACGAGCAGTACTTC. Based on the CDR3 plus reference TRBV28 and TRBJ2-7, the full variable domain is DVKVTQSSRYLVKRTGEKVFLECVQDMDHENMFWYRQDPGLGLRLIYFSYDVKMKEKGDIPEGYSVSREKKERFSLILESASTNQTSMYLCASSGRDRGLYEQYFGPGTRLTVT.

The chain employs TRBV24-1 and TRBJ2-5; D tentatively reads TRBD1 or TRBD2 (5 bases each). V lost 1 base and J lost 9, with 14 bases in between. Germline-derived CDR1 and CDR2 are KGHDR and SFDVKD. This CDR3 contains 14 residues. The CDR3 DNA is TGTGCCACCAGTGATTTCGGGGAGTCCAGGGCCCAGTACTTC. Translating gives CATSDFGESRAQYF.

The genes are TRBV28 and TRBJ1-2, with 7 nucleotides matching TRBD1. The germline gives CDR1 MDHEN, CDR2 SYDVKM. The CDR3 runs 15 residues. V lost 7 bases, J lost 4 bases, and 12 bases stayed unmatched. The CDR3 is CASTSRAGGTYGYTF. The DNA for the CDR3 is TGTGCCAGCACCTCTCGGGCAGGGGGAACCTATGGCTACACCTTC.

The V gene is TRBV10-2, the J gene TRBJ2-7; weak D call: TRBD1 (5 bases). The germline gives CDR1 WSHSY, CDR2 SAAADI. The V gene lost 3 bases and the J gene lost 7 bases, with 10 bases spanning the gap. This CDR3 contains 12 residues. The CDR3 DNA sequence: TGCGCCAGCAGTGACAGGGCACGGGAGCAGTACTTC. Amino acids: CASSDRAREQYF.

This clone was detected once. The V gene is TRBV7-9, the J gene TRBJ1-1; tentatively, D is TRBD1 (6 bases). Trimming pared 5 bases from V and 0 bases from J, leaving 19 bases between. Germline V gene sequence: CDR1 SEHNR, CDR2 FQNEAQ (reference sequence). The CDR3 loop spans 17 amino acids. CDR3 DNA sequence: TGTGCCAGCAGCCGTACGGGGGCAGCAGGAATGAACACTGAAGCTTTCTTT. Protein product: CASSRTGAAGMNTEAFF.

This clone was observed a single time. This chain links TRBV5-1 with TRBJ1-4, with D perhaps matching TRBD1 (6 bases). In germline, CDR1 is SGHRS, CDR2 YFSETQ. The CDR3 contains 15 residues. The V and J ends lost 3 bases and 10 bases respectively, with 19 bases between them. CDR3 sequence reads: CASSSQGSGSGKLFF. The CDR3 region has the DNA TGCGCCAGCAGCTCGCAGGGGTCCGGGTCTGGAAAACTGTTTTTT.

This chain uses TRBV18 with TRBJ2-3; perhaps TRBD2 as D (5 bases). Trimming stripped 4 bases from V and 1 base from J, with 12 bases between. The CDR3 runs 15 residues. In germline, CDR1 is KGHSH, CDR2 LQKENI. CDR3 in amino acids: CASSQAEAGTDTQYF. The DNA of the CDR3 is TGTGCCAGCTCACAAGCGGAAGCCGGCACAGATACGCAGTATTTT.

The chain combines TRBV30 with TRBJ2-1; D perhaps matches TRBD2 (5 bases). Deletions cut 0 bases from V and 3 bases from J, with 6 bases between. This CDR3 has 13 residues. Germline V gives CDR1 GTSNPN, CDR2 SVGIG (reference sequence). The CDR3: CAWSVGLYNEQFF. The DNA of the CDR3 is TGTGCCTGGAGTGTAGGACTCTACAATGAGCAGTTCTTC.

This clone was observed a handful of times. The rearrangement links TRBV5-1 to TRBJ1-4; D is unclear. The germline CDR1 and CDR2 sequences are SGHRS and YFSETQ. There are 14 residues in the CDR3. V was pared by 0 bases and J by 7 bases, with 10 bases between. CDR3 sequence reads: CASSLGLTGEKLFF. The CDR3 DNA follows: TGCGCCAGCAGCTTGGGACTAACCGGTGAAAAACTGTTTTTT. Variable domain in full (rest from reference TRBV5-1 and TRBJ1-4): KAGVTQTPRYLIKTRGQQVTLSCSPISGHRSVSWYQQTPGQGLQFLFEYFSETQRNKGNFPGRFSGRQFSNSRSEMNVSTLELGDSALYLCASSLGLTGEKLFFGSGTQLSVL.

This clone was counted a single time. The chain is built from TRBV9 and TRBJ2-1; TRBD1 aligns across 7 bases. The V gene end was trimmed by 3 bases and the J gene end by 4 bases; junction bases not matched to a gene: 7. This CDR3 contains 15 residues. Germline V gene data show CDR1 as SGDLS and CDR2 as YYNGEE. CDR3 amino acids: CASSASRDRYNEQFF. The DNA of the CDR3 is TGTGCCAGCAGCGCTTCCCGGGACAGATACAATGAGCAGTTCTTC.

The chain uses TRBV5-4 and TRBJ2-1; D possibly corresponds to TRBD2 (5 bases). CDR1 and CDR2 (germline): SGHNT, YYREEE (reference sequence). The CDR3 runs 16 residues. The V gene lost 0 bases and the J gene lost 8 bases, with 18 bases spanning the gap. The CDR3 loop is CASSLVGVTRRDEQFF. CDR3 bases: TGTGCCAGCAGCTTGGTCGGGGTTACCCGAAGGGATGAGCAGTTCTTC.

This chain links TRBV2 with TRBJ1-2, with D uncertain. This CDR3 spans 11 amino acids. Trimming removed 7 bases at V and 6 bases at J, with 9 bases between. Germline V gene sequence: CDR1 SNHLY, CDR2 FYNNEI. CDR3 DNA: TGTGCCAGCACCGAGGAGAATGGCTACACCTTC. This codes for CASTEENGYTF.

V usage is TRBV30 and J usage is TRBJ2-5, with D perhaps TRBD2 (6 bases). The CDR3 runs 15 residues. From germline, CDR1 is GTSNPN and CDR2 SVGIG (reference sequence). Trimming removed 0 bases from V and 1 base from J, with 12 bases in between. The CDR3 DNA reads TGTGCCTGGAGTGTACTAGCTGGGTTCCAAGAGACCCAGTACTTC. This translates into CAWSVLAGFQETQYF.

This chain joins TRBV19 and TRBJ1-2; 9 nucleotides match TRBD1. The germline gives CDR1 LNHDA, CDR2 SQIVND (reference sequence). The CDR3 extends over 17 amino acids. Trimming took 7 bases from V and 7 from J; bases not matched to a gene: 19. The CDR3 nucleotides read TGTGCCAGTACCTGGAGGACCGTCCCGGGACAGGGTAGTGGCTACACCTTC. Protein: CASTWRTVPGQGSGYTF.